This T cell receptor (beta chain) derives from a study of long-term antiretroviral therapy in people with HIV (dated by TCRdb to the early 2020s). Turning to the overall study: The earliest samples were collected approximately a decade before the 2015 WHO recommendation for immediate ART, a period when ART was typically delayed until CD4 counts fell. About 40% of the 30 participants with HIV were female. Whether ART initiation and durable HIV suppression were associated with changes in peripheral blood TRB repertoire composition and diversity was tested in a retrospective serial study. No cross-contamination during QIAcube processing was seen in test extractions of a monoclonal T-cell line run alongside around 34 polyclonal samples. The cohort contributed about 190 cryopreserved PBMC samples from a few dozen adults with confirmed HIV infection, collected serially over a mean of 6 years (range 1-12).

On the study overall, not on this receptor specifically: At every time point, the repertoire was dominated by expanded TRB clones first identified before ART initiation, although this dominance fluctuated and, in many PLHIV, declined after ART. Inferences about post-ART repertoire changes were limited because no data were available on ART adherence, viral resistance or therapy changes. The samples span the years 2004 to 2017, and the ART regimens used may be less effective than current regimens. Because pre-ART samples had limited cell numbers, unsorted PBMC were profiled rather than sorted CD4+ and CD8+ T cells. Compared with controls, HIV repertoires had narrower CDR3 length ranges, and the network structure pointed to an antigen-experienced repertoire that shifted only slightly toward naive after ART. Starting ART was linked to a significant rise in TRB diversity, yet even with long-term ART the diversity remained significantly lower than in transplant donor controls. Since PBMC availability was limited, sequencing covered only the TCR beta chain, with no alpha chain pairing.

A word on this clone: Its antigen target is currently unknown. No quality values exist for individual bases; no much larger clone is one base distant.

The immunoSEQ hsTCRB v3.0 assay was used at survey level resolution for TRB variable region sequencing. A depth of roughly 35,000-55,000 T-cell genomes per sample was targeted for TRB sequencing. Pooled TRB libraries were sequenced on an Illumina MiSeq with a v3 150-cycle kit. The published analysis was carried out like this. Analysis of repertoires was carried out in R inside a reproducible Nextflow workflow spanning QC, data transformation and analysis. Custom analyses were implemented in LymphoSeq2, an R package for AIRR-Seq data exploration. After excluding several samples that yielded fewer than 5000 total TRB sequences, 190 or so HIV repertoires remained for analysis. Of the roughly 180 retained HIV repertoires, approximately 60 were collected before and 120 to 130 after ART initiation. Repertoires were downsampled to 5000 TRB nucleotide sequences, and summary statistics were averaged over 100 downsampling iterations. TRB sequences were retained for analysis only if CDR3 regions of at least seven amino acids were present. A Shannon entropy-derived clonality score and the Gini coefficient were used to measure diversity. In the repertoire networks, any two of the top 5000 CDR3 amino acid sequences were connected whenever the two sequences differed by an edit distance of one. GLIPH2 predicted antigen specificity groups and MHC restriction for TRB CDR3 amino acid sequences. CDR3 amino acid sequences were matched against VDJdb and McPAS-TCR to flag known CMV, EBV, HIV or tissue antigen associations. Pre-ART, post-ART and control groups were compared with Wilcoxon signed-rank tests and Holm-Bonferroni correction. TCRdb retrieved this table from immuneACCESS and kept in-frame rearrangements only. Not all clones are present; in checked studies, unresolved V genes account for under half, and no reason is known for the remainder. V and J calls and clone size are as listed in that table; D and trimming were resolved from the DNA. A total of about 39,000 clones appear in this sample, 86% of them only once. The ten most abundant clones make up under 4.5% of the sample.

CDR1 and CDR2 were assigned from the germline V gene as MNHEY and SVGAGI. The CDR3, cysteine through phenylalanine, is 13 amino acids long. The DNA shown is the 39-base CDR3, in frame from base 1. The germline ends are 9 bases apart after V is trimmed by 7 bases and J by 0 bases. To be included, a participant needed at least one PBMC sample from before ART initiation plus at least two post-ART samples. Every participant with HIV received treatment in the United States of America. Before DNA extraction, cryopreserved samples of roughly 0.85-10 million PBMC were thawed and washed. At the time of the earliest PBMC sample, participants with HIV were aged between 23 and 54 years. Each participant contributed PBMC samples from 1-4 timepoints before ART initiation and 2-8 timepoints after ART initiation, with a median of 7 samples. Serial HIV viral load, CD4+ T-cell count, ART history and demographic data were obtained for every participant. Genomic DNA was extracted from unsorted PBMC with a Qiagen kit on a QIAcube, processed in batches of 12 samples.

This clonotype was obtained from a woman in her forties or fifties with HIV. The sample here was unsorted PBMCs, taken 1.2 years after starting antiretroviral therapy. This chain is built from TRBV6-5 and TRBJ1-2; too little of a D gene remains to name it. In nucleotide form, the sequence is TGTGCCAGCACACCTGACCCTAACTATGGCTACACCTTC. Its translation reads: CASTPDPNYGYTF.